Following are 27 T cell receptor beta chains from one sample sequenced in a study of blood T cell repertoires in COVID-19. Only in-frame clones appear in the TCRdb table, and some are missing; sequencing was by immunoSEQ multiplex PCR. This sample yields 200,000 to 250,000 clones, of which about 90% are seen a single time; 2.2% belongs to the top ten. The specimen was peripheral blood. Receptors originate from a woman in her 50s with acute or convalescent COVID-19.

As DNA, the CDR3 is TGTGCCAGCAGCTGGCGACTAGCGGGAGGGCCGGGGAACACAGATACGCAGTATTTT. This gives the protein CASSWRLAGGPGNTDTQYF. The chain recombines TRBV11-2 with TRBJ2-3; TRBD2 matches 14 bases. Germline lookup yields CDR1 SGHAT and CDR2 FQNNGV. The CDR3 is 19 residues long. J was trimmed by 2 bases and V by 4 bases; bases with no gene match: 11.

The rearrangement uses TRBV4-3 and TRBJ1-1; TRBD1 is a possible D gene (6 bases). The CDR3 runs 15 residues. The V gene's germline CDR1 is LGHNA and CDR2 YSLEER. V was cut by 4 bases and J by 5 bases, with 17 bases left in between. CDR3 loop: CASSPGGRESTEAFF. The CDR3 DNA reads TGCGCCAGCAGCCCGGGGGGCAGGGAGAGTACTGAAGCTTTCTTT.

The chain couples TRBV12-5 to TRBJ2-2, with D tentatively TRBD1 (6 bases). Trimming shortened V by 7 bases and J by 0 bases, and 12 bases separated the two germline ends. This CDR3 spans 15 amino acids. The V gene's germline CDR1 is LGHNT and CDR2 FRNRAP. CDR3 in DNA: TGTGCTAGTGCGGAAGGGACAACGAACACCGGGGAGCTGTTTTTT. This encodes CASAEGTTNTGELFF.

The rearrangement uses TRBV6-4 and TRBJ2-3; tentatively, D is TRBD2 (7 bases). The V end was cut by 7 bases, the J end by 1 base, with 18 bases between. Germline V gene lookup returns CDR1 MRHNA and CDR2 SNTAGT. The CDR3 is 16 amino acids. The CDR3 loop reads CASTLGGGPGTDTQYF. The CDR3 DNA is TGTGCCAGCACCCTAGGGGGAGGGCCTGGCACAGATACGCAGTATTTT.

The gene calls are TRBV10-2 and TRBJ2-7; tentative D call: TRBD1 (6 bases). Trimming cost V 5 bases and J 0 bases, with 17 bases left between them. Germline CDR1 WSHSY, CDR2 SAAADI. This CDR3 is 16 amino acids long. The CDR3 protein is CASSSGVAGSSYEQYF. For the CDR3, the DNA is TGCGCCAGCAGTTCAGGGGTAGCAGGGAGCTCCTACGAGCAGTACTTC.

The sample holds one count of this clone. The V gene is TRBV15, the J gene TRBJ1-1, with 7 bases that match TRBD1. The V segment lost 4 bases and the J segment 0 bases; nucleotides outside the gene matches: 14. The CDR3 has 18 residues. Germline CDR1 and CDR2: LNHNV and YYDKDF (reference sequence). This chain's CDR3 is CATSIPKGGTDMNTEAFF. The CDR3 region has the DNA TGTGCCACCAGCATACCAAAAGGGGGGACAGACATGAACACTGAAGCTTTCTTT.

The rearrangement uses TRBV6-2 or TRBV6-3 and TRBJ2-7; TRBD1 might be the D (5 bases). The length of the CDR3 is 13 residues. Trimming stripped 5 bases from V and 2 bases from J, with 10 bases between. The germline gives CDR1 MNHEY, CDR2 SVGEGT. The DNA of the CDR3 is TGTGCCAGCAGTCAGTCAGGGACCTACGAGCAGTACTTC. Translating gives CASSQSGTYEQYF.

This chain connects TRBV5-4 to TRBJ2-3; 11 bases fit TRBD2. CDR1 and CDR2 from the germline V gene are SGHNT and YYREEE (reference sequence). This CDR3 is 19 amino acids long. V trimming: 4 bases; J trimming: 3 bases; junction bases outside the gene matches: 16. DNA of the CDR3: TGTGCCAGCAGCCCCACTAGCGGGAGTTCTTTCATTATTACAGATACGCAGTATTTT. This codes for CASSPTSGSSFIITDTQYF.

The rearrangement joins TRBV24-1 to TRBJ2-1, with a tentative D call TRBD2 (5 bases). This CDR3 is 15 amino acids long. The germline V gene has CDR1 KGHDR and CDR2 SFDVKD. V was cut by 3 bases and J by 8 bases, with 16 bases left in between. CDR3 bases: TGTGCCACCAGTGATCCCCGGGTTGCGGGTTATGAGCAGTTCTTC. It translates to CATSDPRVAGYEQFF.

The chain joins TRBV2 to TRBJ2-7; TRBD1 agrees at 7 bases. The ends lost 6 bases at V and 0 bases at J; junction bases unmatched: 5. Germline values: CDR1 SNHLY, CDR2 FYNNEI. The CDR3 runs to 14 residues. The DNA of the CDR3 is TGTGCCAGCAGCCTACAGGGGAGCTCCTACGAGCAGTACTTC. Translation: CASSLQGSSYEQYF.

CDR3 in DNA: TGTGCCAGCAGCTTAGGTTGGCAGGGAGGGATTAACACTGAAGCTTTCTTT. Translated: CASSLGWQGGINTEAFF. The chain recombines TRBV7-9 with TRBJ1-1; the D gene is possibly TRBD1 (5 bases). This CDR3 has 17 residues. V was shortened by 1 base and J by 2 bases, with 17 bases between the two germline ends. Germline-derived CDR1 and CDR2 are SEHNR and FQNEAQ (reference sequence).

The V and J genes are TRBV27 and TRBJ1-6; D unresolved. Germline lookup yields CDR1 MNHEY and CDR2 SMNVEV (reference sequence). There are 14 residues in the CDR3. Deletions cut 7 bases from V and 7 bases from J, with 14 bases between. CDR3: CASTFRGPNSPLHF. Written as DNA, the CDR3 is TGTGCCAGCACCTTCCGAGGTCCGAATTCACCCCTCCACTTT.

CDR3 nucleotides: TGTGCCAGCAGCTTAGTTCGCAGTAGCGGGGGGGCCCGGTACAATGAGCAGTTCTTC. Protein: CASSLVRSSGGARYNEQFF. This sequence joins TRBV7-2 and TRBJ2-1; 11 bases are shared with TRBD2. The CDR3 is 19 residues long. CDR1 SGHTA and CDR2 FQGNSA come from the germline V gene. Losses at the gene ends were 1 base for V and 4 bases for J; bases not matched to a gene: 12. Full variable domain (missing parts from reference TRBV7-2 and TRBJ2-1): GAGVSQSPSNKVTEKGKDVELRCDPISGHTALYWYRQSLGQGLEFLIYFQGNSAPDKSGLPSDRFSAERTGGSVSTLTIQRTQQEDSAVYLCASSLVRSSGGARYNEQFFGPGTRLTVL.

The chain has TRBV19 and TRBJ2-3; TRBD2 matches 8 bases. The V and J ends lost 9 bases and 3 bases, in that order; junction bases with no gene match: 11. Germline V CDR1 and CDR2: LNHDA, SQIVND (reference sequence). The CDR3 sequence is 15 residues long. The CDR3 region has the DNA TGTGCCAGCGGACTACAGCGGGGGCAGACAGATACGCAGTATTTT. It translates to CASGLQRGQTDTQYF. The whole variable domain, filled in from reference TRBV19 and TRBJ2-3, reads DGGITQSPKYLFRKEGQNVTLSCEQNLNHDAMYWYRQDPGQGLRLIYYSQIVNDFQKGDIAEGYSVSREKKESFPLTVTSAQKNPTAFYLCASGLQRGQTDTQYFGPGTRLTVL.

The chain combines TRBV30 with TRBJ1-1; D possibly corresponds to TRBD1 (6 bases). Per the germline V gene, CDR1 is GTSNPN and CDR2 is SVGIG (reference sequence). This CDR3 is 11 amino acids long. V was pared by 4 bases and J by 4 bases, with 7 bases between. The CDR3 region has the DNA TGTGCCTGGAAAGGGGGCACTGAAGCTTTCTTT. Amino acid sequence: CAWKGGTEAFF.

The chain links TRBV6-5 to TRBJ1-5, with 8 bases lining up with TRBD1. This CDR3 comprises 15 residues. Germline values: CDR1 MNHEY, CDR2 SVGAGI. The V gene end was trimmed by 5 bases and the J gene end by 0 bases; junction bases not matched to a gene: 3. CDR3 nucleotides: TGTGCCAGCAGTCTGGGACAGGATAGCAATCAGCCCCAGCATTTT. Residues: CASSLGQDSNQPQHF.

The DNA of the CDR3 is TGTGCCAGCAGTCCCGAGACTAGCGGGAGTTTATACGAGCAGTACTTC. This translates into CASSPETSGSLYEQYF. The gene calls are TRBV27 and TRBJ2-7, with 12 positions matching TRBD2. The V segment lost 5 bases and the J segment 4 bases; nucleotides outside the gene matches: 9. The germline V gene has CDR1 MNHEY and CDR2 SMNVEV (reference sequence). The CDR3 totals 16 residues.

The J gene is TRBJ2-3, the V gene TRBV10-3; maybe TRBD2 (5 bases). This CDR3 contains 14 residues. Germline-derived CDR1 and CDR2 are ENHRY and SYGVKD. Trimming took 8 bases from V and 0 from J, leaving 12 bases between them. CDR3 sequence reads: CAIGERASTDTQYF. The DNA for the CDR3 is TGTGCCATCGGGGAGCGCGCTAGCACAGATACGCAGTATTTT.

The chain recombines TRBV7-2 with TRBJ2-3, with D perhaps TRBD1 (6 bases). This CDR3 comprises 12 residues. The V and J ends lost 8 bases and 1 base respectively, with 7 bases between them. Looked up from germline, CDR1 is SGHTA and CDR2 is FQGNSA. CDR3 DNA: TGTGCCAGCGGACAGCGCACAGATACGCAGTATTTT. It specifies CASGQRTDTQYF.

This clone has only a few counts. The chain couples TRBV9 to TRBJ2-1; no reliable D call. Germline loops: CDR1 SGDLS, CDR2 YYNGEE. V gave up 0 bases and J gave up 5 bases, with 6 bases separating them. The CDR3 is 13 amino acids. The CDR3 nucleotides read TGTGCCAGCAGCGTAGTGGCAGACAATGAGCAGTTCTTC. Protein sequence: CASSVVADNEQFF.

The gene calls are TRBV5-4 and TRBJ2-7, with TRBD2 identical over 11 bases. The CDR3 length is 18 residues. The germline gives CDR1 SGHNT, CDR2 YYREEE (reference sequence). Trimming removed 4 bases from V and 4 bases from J; junction bases left unmatched: 16. Here the CDR3 DNA reads TGTGCCAGCAGCCTGGGACTAGCGGTTAGGGGGGGAGGGTACGAGCAGTACTTC. Translated, it gives CASSLGLAVRGGGYEQYF.

This sequence joins TRBV6-5 and TRBJ1-1; D might be TRBD1 (6 bases). CDR3 size: 13 residues. V was clipped by 6 bases and J by 2 bases, with 10 bases between them. The germline V gene encodes CDR1 MNHEY and CDR2 SVGAGI. The CDR3 coding sequence is TGTGCCAGCAGAGGACAGTCTAACACTGAAGCTTTCTTT. Protein: CASRGQSNTEAFF.

The chain links TRBV11-2 to TRBJ1-4; 9 bases are shared with TRBD1. Germline loops: CDR1 SGHAT, CDR2 FQNNGV. V was pared by 5 bases and J by 10 bases, with 8 bases of the junction left unmatched. The length of the CDR3 is 14 residues. The CDR3 DNA sequence: TGTGCCAGCAGCGCGGGACAGGGCCTAGGAAAACTGTTTTTT. Its protein is CASSAGQGLGKLFF.

The V call is TRBV30, the J call TRBJ2-7; D might be TRBD1 (5 bases). Trimming shortened V by 0 bases and J by 6 bases, and 12 bases separated the two germline ends. Germline CDR1 is GTSNPN and CDR2 is SVGIG (reference sequence). The CDR3 runs 13 residues. The CDR3 region is CAWSVSRVVEQYF. The CDR3 bases are TGTGCCTGGAGTGTATCCAGGGTAGTCGAGCAGTACTTC.

The chain links TRBV11-2 to TRBJ2-2, with TRBD1 identical over 7 bases. This CDR3 contains 15 residues. CDR1 is SGHAT, CDR2 FQNNGV, per germline. Trimming cost V 5 bases and J 1 base; bases outside gene matches: 4. Here the CDR3 reads CASSRGTVNTGELFF. CDR3 bases: TGTGCCAGCAGCCGAGGGACAGTGAACACCGGGGAGCTGTTTTTT.

This rearrangement joins TRBV5-8 to TRBJ1-5; the match to TRBD1 covers 7 bases. V lost 4 bases and J lost 5; bases outside the gene matches: 6. Germline V CDR1 and CDR2: SGHTS, YDEGEE. This CDR3 is 14 amino acids long. Here the CDR3 DNA reads TGTGCCAGCAGCAGATTGCAGGGGGATCAGCCCCAGCATTTT. It specifies CASSRLQGDQPQHF.

The J gene is TRBJ2-3, the V gene TRBV2; 10 nucleotides match TRBD2. V gave up 2 bases and J gave up 4 bases; unmatched junction bases: 6. Per germline, CDR1 SNHLY and CDR2 FYNNEI. The CDR3 sequence is 16 residues long. As DNA, the CDR3 is TGTGCCAGCAGTGAACTAGCGGGAGTTTTGGCAGATACGCAGTATTTT. This codes for CASSELAGVLADTQYF. Looking up the rest from reference TRBV2 and TRBJ2-3 gives the full variable domain: EPEVTQTPSHQVTQMGQEVILRCVPISNHLYFYWYRQILGQKVEFLVSFYNNEISEKSEIFDDQFSVERPDGSNFTLKIRSTKLEDSAMYFCASSELAGVLADTQYFGPGTRLTVL.